The TCR beta chain described here comes from a study of blood T cell repertoires in COVID-19. Turning to the study itself: Whether acute or convalescent, the COVID-19 samples came from the United States, Italy and Spain. T cells, B-cell-depleted T cells, or PBMCs provided the cDNA or gDNA that served as material.

Those enrolled in Seattle joined during active infection and were followed longitudinally afterward. How the authors handled the data: Amplification of reference gene primers provided the estimated nucleated cell counts. Sequencing used immunoSEQ multiplex PCR; TCRdb keeps in-frame clones, though not all of them. Clone size and the V and J calls come from that table; the DNA yielded D and trimming. The repertoire holds 150,000 to 200,000 clones, with about 80% as singletons. Sequenced: peripheral blood. This TCR was recovered from a woman in her fifties or sixties with COVID-19, enrolled during active disease.

The CDR3 coding sequence is TGTGCCAGCCTACAACAGGGGGAGACAGATACGCAGTATTTT. Its translation is CASLQQGETDTQYF. The chain couples TRBV5-5 to TRBJ2-3; 8 nucleotides line up with TRBD1. From germline, CDR1 is SGHKS and CDR2 YYEKEE (reference sequence). V dropped 7 bases and J dropped 3; count of bases not matched to a gene: 7. CDR3 length: 14 amino acids.